This T cell receptor (beta chain) comes out of a study of blood T cell repertoires in COVID-19. Looking at the study overall: The cDNA or gDNA used as material had been derived from T cells, B-cell-depleted T cells, or PBMCs.

Residents of over 20 US areas, aged about 18 to 95 years, made up the participants. CDR1 and CDR2 (germline): LNHDA, SQIVND (reference sequence). The V and J ends lost 5 bases and 3 bases respectively, with 10 bases between them. The CDR3 consists of 13 residues. Libraries were prepared by immunoSEQ multiplex PCR; TCRdb keeps only in-frame clonotypes and omits some of them. The repertoire includes 300,000 to 500,000 clones, 88% of them detected once, and roughly 1.9% sits in the top ten. The sequenced sample was PBMCs or T cells enriched from blood (not recorded which). This TCR was recovered from a woman aged 40 to 55 with acute COVID-19. This chain connects TRBV19 to TRBJ1-2, with D possibly being TRBD1 (5 bases). Written as DNA, the CDR3 is TGTGCCAGTAGTGGGGACTGGCACTATGGCTACACCTTC. Translated: CASSGDWHYGYTF.